The clone carrying this TCR beta chain has just a few counts. One end of the junction varies from germline; a read error may be responsible. TCRdb re-derived calls from the multiplex PCR reads in MiXCR, one entry per CDR3 protein. The sample includes fewer than 200,000 distinct CDR3 sequences, about 30% of them seen just once. This sample is drawn from a study of breast tumors, draining lymph nodes, adjacent tissues. The lymph nodes were axillary draining lymph nodes from breast cancer patients. The CDR3 runs to 11 residues. Germline V lookup: CDR1 MNHEY, CDR2 SVGAGI. The source material was axillary lymph node tissue. The V and J genes are TRBV6-5 and TRBJ2-5, with no clear D. The origin of this receptor is a female donor with breast cancer. Some clones in this sample may be carry-over from other donors' samples. The CDR3 bases are TGTGCCAGCAGTCACTCTGAGACCCAGTACTTC. Amino acid sequence: CASSHSETQYF.